The 21 T cell receptor beta chains in this list originate from one sample, sequenced in a study of graft-versus-host responses after intestinal transplantation. Their antigens are not known. Assay used: immunoSEQ multiplex PCR; TCRdb lists only in-frame clones, some missing. The sample lists 85,000 to 100,000 clones; more than 85% were seen once. The sample in question was unstimulated CD4+ T cells sorted from spleen or lymph node cells, obtained before transplant. The receptors derive from a human donor who was the organ donor for an intestinal transplant.

V is TRBV19 and J is TRBJ1-2, with 7 bases that match TRBD1. The CDR3 spans 13 residues. Germline loops: CDR1 LNHDA, CDR2 SQIVND (reference sequence). V shed 7 bases and J 8 bases; nucleotides not matched to a gene: 10. This CDR3 reads CASTLDRDAGYTF. The CDR3 bases are TGTGCCAGTACCCTTGACAGGGATGCGGGCTACACCTTC.

V usage is TRBV6-4 and J usage is TRBJ2-2, with D maybe TRBD2 (6 bases). The V and J ends lost 6 bases and 2 bases respectively, with 10 bases between them. This CDR3 contains 14 residues. CDR1 is MRHNA, CDR2 SNTAGT, per germline. The CDR3 region has the DNA TGTGCCAGCAGACGGGAGATAAACACCGGGGAGCTGTTTTTT. This gives the protein CASRREINTGELFF.

By share, this clone ranks as medium-sized. The chain has TRBV7-9 and TRBJ1-4; no reliable D call. The CDR3 covers 12 residues. The V end was cut by 5 bases, the J end by 7 bases, with 8 bases between. CDR1 and CDR2 from the germline V gene are SEHNR and FQNEAQ (reference sequence). In DNA, the CDR3 is TGTGCCAGCAGCCCCCCATCTGAAAAACTGTTTTTT. It yields the protein CASSPPSEKLFF.

The CDR3 reads CATRGSGSVENEQFF. CDR3 nucleotide sequence: TGTGCCACCCGGGGGAGCGGGAGTGTCGAGAATGAGCAGTTCTTC. This chain joins TRBV10-3 and TRBJ2-1, with 8 bases lining up with TRBD2. The CDR3 totals 15 residues. Losses at the gene ends were 10 bases for V and 7 bases for J; bases not matched to a gene: 15. Germline loops: CDR1 ENHRY, CDR2 SYGVKD.

This clone is a singleton in its sample. This sequence joins TRBV10-3 and TRBJ1-3; 7 nucleotides agree with TRBD1. Per the germline V gene, CDR1 is ENHRY and CDR2 is SYGVKD. The CDR3 is 14 residues long. The V gene end was trimmed by 6 bases and the J gene end by 1 base; junction bases not matched to a gene: 3. CDR3: CAIRGDSSGNTIYF. CDR3 sequence (DNA): TGTGCCATCAGGGGGGACAGTTCTGGAAACACCATATATTTT.

The gene calls are TRBV7-2 and TRBJ2-5; 11 nucleotides align to TRBD1. Germline loops: CDR1 SGHTA, CDR2 FQGNSA. V lost 3 bases to trimming and J lost 4 bases; unmatched junction nucleotides: 7. The CDR3 loop spans 16 amino acids. CDR3 bases: TGTGCCAGCAGCTTCGCCCGGGACAGGGGGAGAGAGACCCAGTACTTC. Encoded protein: CASSFARDRGRETQYF. Together with reference TRBV7-2 and TRBJ2-5, the CDR3 gives the full variable domain: GAGVSQSPSNKVTEKGKDVELRCDPISGHTALYWYRQSLGQGLEFLIYFQGNSAPDKSGLPSDRFSAERTGGSVSTLTIQRTQQEDSAVYLCASSFARDRGRETQYFGPGTRLLVL.

The chain couples TRBV12-5 to TRBJ2-5; 7 positions agree with TRBD2. Germline CDR1 reads LGHNT; CDR2 reads FRNRAP. The CDR3 is made up of 15 amino acids. Trimming cost V 1 base and J 2 bases; bases outside gene matches: 4. CDR3 sequence reads: CASGLGGGGQETQYF. The CDR3 DNA is TGTGCTAGTGGTTTGGGGGGGGGTGGGCAAGAGACCCAGTACTTC. The full variable domain, completed using reference TRBV12-5 and TRBJ2-5, is DARVTQTPRHKVTEMGQEVTMRCQPILGHNTVFWYRQTMMQGLELLAYFRNRAPLDDSGMPKDRFSAEMPDATLATLKIQPSEPRDSAVYFCASGLGGGGQETQYFGPGTRLLVL.

CDR3 nucleotides: TGTGCCAGCAGCTTAGAATTATTCGGGGAGCTGTTTTTT. This sequence encodes CASSLELFGELFF. The chain is built from TRBV11-1 and TRBJ2-2; D is uncertain. The V and J ends lost 1 base and 7 bases respectively, with 7 bases between them. This CDR3 contains 13 residues. Per the germline V gene, CDR1 is SGHAT and CDR2 is FQDESV (reference sequence).

For the CDR3, the DNA is TGTGCCAGCAGCTTAGGGCCTAGCGGGGCCTACGAGCAGTACTTC. Its translation is CASSLGPSGAYEQYF. The gene calls are TRBV7-3 and TRBJ2-7, with 9 bases fitting TRBD2. The CDR3 spans 15 residues. The junction had 4 bases not matched to a gene; V was cut back by 2 bases and J by 2 bases. Germline CDR1 reads SGHTA; CDR2 reads FQGTGA.

The J gene is TRBJ1-1, the V gene TRBV7-9, with 8 bases that match TRBD1. The J segment lost 6 bases and the V segment lost 4 bases, leaving 13 bases of the junction unmatched. Per the germline V gene, CDR1 is SEHNR and CDR2 is FQNEAQ (reference sequence). CDR3 length equals 16 residues. Here the CDR3 reads CASSSTLQGVRAEAFF. The CDR3, as DNA: TGTGCCAGCAGCTCCACTCTACAGGGGGTGAGAGCTGAAGCTTTCTTT.

The V call is TRBV6-5, the J call TRBJ1-5; 10 nucleotides line up with TRBD1. Unmatched junction bases numbered 3, after V lost 9 bases and J lost 1 base. This CDR3 region has 14 residues. Germline V CDR1 and CDR2: MNHEY, SVGAGI. CDR3 bases: TGTGCCAGTGACAGGGGGCTGAGCAATCAGCCCCAGCATTTT. It is translated as CASDRGLSNQPQHF.

The rearrangement links TRBV28 to TRBJ1-4; 8 bases agree with TRBD1. CDR3 length equals 15 residues. Per germline, CDR1 MDHEN and CDR2 SYDVKM. With 6 bases clipped from V and 8 bases from J, the junction kept 11 bases outside the gene matches. The CDR3 DNA follows: TGTGCCAGCAGCACCAAGGACAGGGATATAGAAAAACTGTTTTTT. It codes for CASSTKDRDIEKLFF.

This sequence joins TRBV30 and TRBJ2-3; TRBD2 agrees at 8 bases. Trimming removed 4 bases from V and 3 bases from J; junction bases left unmatched: 6. Germline CDR1 GTSNPN, CDR2 SVGIG (reference sequence). This CDR3 has 14 residues. CDR3: CAWKPGLATDTQYF. CDR3 sequence (DNA): TGTGCCTGGAAACCAGGACTAGCTACAGATACGCAGTATTTT.

The gene calls are TRBV28 and TRBJ1-1; a possible D gene is TRBD1 (6 bases). CDR3 length: 11 residues. V was trimmed by 8 bases and J by 11 bases, leaving 15 bases between them. The germline V gene has CDR1 MDHEN and CDR2 SYDVKM. CDR3 nucleotides: TGTGCCAGCCGTGACCTTACAGGGGCTTTCTTT. Encoded protein: CASRDLTGAFF.

This chain joins TRBV20-1 and TRBJ2-7, with TRBD1 as a possible D gene (5 bases). The germline V and J ends were trimmed by 4 bases and 5 bases, with 9 bases remaining between them. The CDR3 runs 11 residues. In germline, CDR1 is DFQATT, CDR2 SNEGSKA (reference sequence). The CDR3 sequence is CSAIRRDEQYF. DNA for the CDR3: TGCAGTGCTATTCGCAGGGACGAGCAGTACTTC.

This chain uses TRBV10-3 with TRBJ1-5, with D possibly matching TRBD1 (6 bases). Germline CDR1 is ENHRY and CDR2 is SYGVKD. V dropped 9 bases and J dropped 4 bases, with 19 bases sitting between them. The CDR3 has 15 amino acids. CDR3 amino acids: CAIAPGDQGNQPQHF. DNA for the CDR3: TGTGCCATAGCCCCAGGGGATCAGGGAAATCAGCCCCAGCATTTT.

The rearrangement uses TRBV7-3 and TRBJ1-5; D gene unclear. CDR3 size: 17 residues. Per germline, CDR1 SGHTA and CDR2 FQGTGA. Deletions cut 0 bases from V and 5 bases from J, with 17 bases between. CDR3 DNA: TGTGCCAGCAGCTTAACGGTCTTGGCGGTTTGCGATCAGCCCCAGCATTTT. Translated, it gives CASSLTVLAVCDQPQHF. Using reference TRBV7-3 and TRBJ1-5 for the parts outside the CDR3, the full variable domain is GAGVSQTPSNKVTEKGKYVELRCDPISGHTALYWYRQSLGQGPEFLIYFQGTGAADDSGLPNDRFFAVRPEGSVSTLKIQRTERGDSAVYLCASSLTVLAVCDQPQHFGDGTRLSIL.

The V and J genes are TRBV7-6 and TRBJ2-7; 11 bases fit TRBD2. Germline trimming cut 5 bases from V and 0 bases from J; bases unmatched to any gene: 9. The V gene's germline CDR1 is SGHVS and CDR2 FNYEAQ. The CDR3 extends over 17 amino acids. Written as DNA, the CDR3 is TGTGCCAGCAGCCACCACTTAGGACTAGCGGGCTCCTACGAGCAGTACTTC. Translated: CASSHHLGLAGSYEQYF.

This clone has just a few counts. The gene calls are TRBV6-5 and TRBJ2-7; weak D call: TRBD1 (6 bases). Trimming shortened V by 5 bases and J by 0 bases, and 8 bases separated the two germline ends. The germline V gene encodes CDR1 MNHEY and CDR2 SVGAGI. The CDR3 contains 13 residues. The DNA of the CDR3 is TGTGCCAGCAGTGGACAGAGCTCCTACGAGCAGTACTTC. Translating gives CASSGQSSYEQYF.

Details on this clone: The junction and the germline gene differ at one end; a read error may be behind it. Other DNA sequences in the sample encode the same CDR3. The chain links TRBV10-3 to TRBJ1-2; perhaps TRBD1 as D (5 bases). This CDR3 is 14 amino acids long. Germline V gene data show CDR1 as ENHRY and CDR2 as SYGVKD. DNA for the CDR3: TGTGCCATCAGTGTTCGGGAGGGGAACTATGGTTACACCTTC. Its translation: CAISVREGNYGYTF.

The sample holds one count of this clone. This chain joins TRBV14 and TRBJ2-1; TRBD2 agrees at 13 bases. The germline V gene encodes CDR1 SGHDN and CDR2 FVKESK. V shed 4 bases, J shed 9 bases, and the junction held 9 bases outside the gene matches. This CDR3 region has 16 residues. DNA for the CDR3: TGTGCCAGCAGCCTGTCACTAGCGGGAGGGAAGAGTGAGCAGTTCTTC. It translates to CASSLSLAGGKSEQFF.